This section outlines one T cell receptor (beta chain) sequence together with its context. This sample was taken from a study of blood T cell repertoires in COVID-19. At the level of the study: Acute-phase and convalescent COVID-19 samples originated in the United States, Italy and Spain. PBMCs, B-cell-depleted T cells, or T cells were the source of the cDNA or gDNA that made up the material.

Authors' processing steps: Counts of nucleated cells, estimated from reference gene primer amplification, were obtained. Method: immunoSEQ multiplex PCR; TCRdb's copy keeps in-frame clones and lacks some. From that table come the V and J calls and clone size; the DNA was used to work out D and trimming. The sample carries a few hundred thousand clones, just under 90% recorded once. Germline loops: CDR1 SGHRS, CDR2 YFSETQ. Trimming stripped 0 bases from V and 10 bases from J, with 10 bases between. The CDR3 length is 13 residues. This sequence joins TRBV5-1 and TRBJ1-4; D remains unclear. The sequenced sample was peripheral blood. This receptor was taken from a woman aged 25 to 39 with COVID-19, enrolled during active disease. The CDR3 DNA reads TGCGCCAGCAGCTTGGCATCCAGAGGAAAACTGTTTTTT. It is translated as CASSLASRGKLFF. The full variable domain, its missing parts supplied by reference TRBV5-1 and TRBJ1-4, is KAGVTQTPRYLIKTRGQQVTLSCSPISGHRSVSWYQQTPGQGLQFLFEYFSETQRNKGNFPGRFSGRQFSNSRSEMNVSTLELGDSALYLCASSLASRGKLFFGSGTQLSVL.